This T cell receptor beta chain is from a study of shared clonotypes between healthy human individuals. Every subset's genomic DNA went evenly onto several immunoSEQ plates. TCRdb's table, derived via immunoSEQ multiplex PCR, lists solely in-frame clones and lacks some. The sample carries more than 2 million clones, approximately 94% recorded once. Positive CCR7 selection of CD45RO-negative cells yielded the naive CD8 cells, and terminally differentiated effector memory CD45RA+ cells were excluded. The sequence was obtained from a man between 18 and 29 years old in good health. Sequenced input: naive CD8+ T cells sorted from blood.

CDR3 nucleotide sequence: TGTGCCAGCAGCGCAAATCGGGGAAAAAACTATGGCTACACCTTC. This sequence encodes CASSANRGKNYGYTF. The V and J genes are TRBV5-4 and TRBJ1-2; D remains unclear. The germline V gene encodes CDR1 SGHNT and CDR2 YYREEE (reference sequence). V was clipped by 4 bases and J by 2 bases, with 15 bases between them. The CDR3 loop spans 15 amino acids. The entire variable domain, with the rest obtained from reference TRBV5-4 and TRBJ1-2, is as follows: ETGVTQSPTHLIKTRGQQVTLRCSSQSGHNTVSWYQQALGQGPQFIFQYYREEENGRGNFPPRFSGLQFPNYSSELNVNALELDDSALYLCASSANRGKNYGYTFGSGTRLTVV.